The 23 T cell receptor beta chains below were found in one sample sequenced in a study of Ad26.COV2.S vaccination and SARS-CoV-2 variants. Repertoires were generated with immunoSEQ multiplex PCR, while TCRdb's copy carries only in-frame clones and drops some. Found here are some 480,000 clones, around 88% of them singletons; the top ten hold 9.5% to 15%. Stated treatment: around 19 received Ad26.COV2.S at low or high dose, single or two shots; several received placebo; per-sample allocation not given. Sampling was performed 63 days after the first vaccine or placebo injection. Sequencing used peripheral blood, obtained in a trial of Ad26.COV2.S vaccine versus placebo. The receptors were sampled from a person aged 18-60 years who received the Ad26.COV2.S COVID-19 vaccine or a placebo.

The chain is built from TRBV14 and TRBJ1-1; D not certain. The CDR3 is 13 amino acids. Trimming took 5 bases from V and 3 from J, leaving 10 bases between them. The V gene's germline CDR1 is SGHDN and CDR2 FVKESK. CDR3 DNA: TGTGCCAGCAGCACAACTTTGGACACTGAAGCTTTCTTT. Protein product: CASSTTLDTEAFF.

The CDR3 DNA reads TGCGCCAGCAGCCAAGATCCGGGGGGCACCGGGGAGCTGTTTTTT. Encoded protein: CASSQDPGGTGELFF. The gene calls are TRBV4-3 and TRBJ2-2; 7 bases match TRBD2. V lost 0 bases, J lost 4 bases, and 2 bases stayed unmatched. Germline assignment: CDR1 LGHNA and CDR2 YSLEER. The CDR3 is 15 residues long.

This chain uses TRBV6-6 with TRBJ2-5, with D possibly being TRBD2 (6 bases). Trimming pared 2 bases from V and 9 bases from J, leaving 7 bases between. Germline V lookup: CDR1 MNHNY, CDR2 SVGAGI (reference sequence). The CDR3 is 11 amino acids. The DNA of the CDR3 is TGTGCCAGCAGTTACAGGGAGGCCCAGTACTTC. It codes for CASSYREAQYF.

This clone has only a few counts. The chain has TRBV6-5 and TRBJ1-5; no clear D. Trimming removed 8 bases at V and 0 bases at J, with 14 bases between. The CDR3 is 15 amino acids. Germline V CDR1 and CDR2: MNHEY, SVGAGI. Here the CDR3 reads CASRLARYSNQPQHF. The CDR3 region has the DNA TGTGCCAGCCGATTGGCTCGGTATAGCAATCAGCCCCAGCATTTT.

As to this clone: Other DNA sequences in the sample encode the same CDR3. The chain employs TRBV7-3 and TRBJ1-2; 8 nucleotides align to TRBD1. This CDR3 is built from 14 residues. Germline loops: CDR1 SGHTA, CDR2 FQGTGA. V gave up 3 bases and J gave up 4 bases; unmatched junction bases: 4. CDR3 in DNA: TGTGCCAGCAGCTTGGACAGGGTCGGCTATGGCTACACCTTC. Its protein product is CASSLDRVGYGYTF.

The V and J genes are TRBV11-3 and TRBJ2-1; TRBD2 matches at 11 bases. This CDR3 is built from 14 residues. Trimming at V came to 4 bases and at J to 6 bases, leaving 2 bases not matched to a gene. Germline CDR1 is SGHNT and CDR2 is YENEEA. The CDR3 region has the DNA TGTGCCAGCAGCTCCGGACTAGCGGGCAATGAGCAGTTCTTC. Protein: CASSSGLAGNEQFF.

The chain is built from TRBV30 and TRBJ2-6, with a possible D match to TRBD1 (6 bases). Germline CDR1 reads GTSNPN; CDR2 reads SVGIG (reference sequence). The CDR3 is 16 amino acids. V was pared by 5 bases and J by 0 bases, with 14 bases between. CDR3 residues: CAWGSQGFSGANVLTF. The CDR3 bases are TGTGCCTGGGGTTCACAGGGCTTCTCTGGGGCCAACGTCCTGACTTTC.

The chain carries TRBV29-1 and TRBJ2-3; D tentatively reads TRBD1 or TRBD2 (5 bases each). Germline V lookup: CDR1 SQVTM, CDR2 ANQGSEA. Trimming pared 3 bases from V and 2 bases from J, leaving 12 bases between. The CDR3 length is 14 residues. Here the CDR3 reads CSVEIAGTTDTQYF. In DNA form, the CDR3 reads TGCAGCGTTGAGATCGCAGGGACCACAGATACGCAGTATTTT.

V and J are TRBV27 and TRBJ1-2; 9 nucleotides line up with TRBD1. Germline V gene data show CDR1 as MNHEY and CDR2 as SMNVEV (reference sequence). This CDR3 is 14 amino acids long. J gave up 3 bases and V 6 bases, and 5 bases lay outside the gene matches. CDR3 amino acids: CASRPGTGYYGYTF. CDR3 coding DNA: TGTGCCAGCAGACCCGGGACAGGGTACTATGGCTACACCTTC.

The genes are TRBV7-3 and TRBJ2-1, with 8 bases lining up with TRBD2. Germline lookup yields CDR1 SGHTA and CDR2 FQGTGA. Trimming removed 5 bases from V and 9 bases from J; junction bases left unmatched: 15. This CDR3 spans 16 amino acids. As DNA, the CDR3 is TGTGCCAGCAGCCCAAGGATAGCGGGGTACGGAGTTGAGCAGTTCTTC. Translation gives CASSPRIAGYGVEQFF.

V gene TRBV5-1 combines with J gene TRBJ1-1; D is unclear. Germline loops: CDR1 SGHRS, CDR2 YFSETQ. There are 21 residues in the CDR3. V lost 0 bases, J lost 1 base, and 28 bases lay in between. CDR3 residues: CASSLVVGPYRADLPNTEAFF. The CDR3 nucleotides are TGCGCCAGCAGCTTGGTGGTCGGTCCTTATCGGGCCGACCTTCCGAACACTGAAGCTTTCTTT. The entire variable domain, with the rest obtained from reference TRBV5-1 and TRBJ1-1, is as follows: KAGVTQTPRYLIKTRGQQVTLSCSPISGHRSVSWYQQTPGQGLQFLFEYFSETQRNKGNFPGRFSGRQFSNSRSEMNVSTLELGDSALYLCASSLVVGPYRADLPNTEAFFGQGTRLTVV.

The chain has TRBV30 and TRBJ2-5, with D perhaps TRBD2 (5 bases). Trimming left V 2 bases short and J 1 base short, with 14 bases between. This CDR3 contains 15 residues. Germline values: CDR1 GTSNPN, CDR2 SVGIG (reference sequence). Here the CDR3 DNA reads TGTGCCTGGAGTTCTGCGGGCGGGTCCCAAGAGACCCAGTACTTC. Translating it yields CAWSSAGGSQETQYF.

The rearrangement links TRBV6-5 to TRBJ2-3; maybe TRBD2 (5 bases). Germline V CDR1 and CDR2: MNHEY, SVGAGI. The CDR3 has 15 amino acids. Between the trimmed V and J ends, which lost 6 bases and 1 base, there was a span of 14 bases. CDR3 DNA: TGTGCCAGCAGCACCCCCGGGGTGGGCACAGATACGCAGTATTTT. Protein product: CASSTPGVGTDTQYF.

The genes are TRBV13 and TRBJ1-1; 8 nucleotides align to TRBD1. The CDR3 extends over 16 amino acids. With V trimmed by 5 bases and J by 1 base, 9 bases remained unmatched. The germline V gene encodes CDR1 PRHDT and CDR2 FYEKMQ (reference sequence). The CDR3 here is CASSDRTGRGNTEAFF. DNA for the CDR3: TGTGCCAGCAGCGACCGGACAGGGAGGGGGAACACTGAAGCTTTCTTT. The full variable domain, with the rest looked up from reference TRBV13 and TRBJ1-1, is AAGVIQSPRHLIKEKRETATLKCYPIPRHDTVYWYQQGPGQDPQFLISFYEKMQSDKGSIPDRFSAQQFSDYHSELNMSSLELGDSALYFCASSDRTGRGNTEAFFGQGTRLTVV.

This rearrangement joins TRBV5-4 to TRBJ2-7; TRBD1 matches at 10 bases. With 2 bases clipped from V and 3 bases from J, the junction kept 8 bases outside the gene matches. The CDR3 runs to 16 residues. Germline assignment: CDR1 SGHNT and CDR2 YYREEE (reference sequence). The CDR3 region has the DNA TGTGCCAGCAGCTTCGAGCCGGGACAGGGGCTCTACGAGCAGTACTTC. Residues: CASSFEPGQGLYEQYF.

The rearrangement joins TRBV18 to TRBJ2-2; D not resolved. CDR3 length equals 13 residues. Germline values: CDR1 KGHSH, CDR2 LQKENI. Between the trimmed V and J ends, which lost 3 bases and 6 bases, there was a span of 8 bases. The CDR3 DNA reads TGTGCCAGCTCACCTAACATCCCCGGGGAGCTGTTTTTT. It specifies CASSPNIPGELFF.

CDR3 residues: CASSPQVTRGDTQYF. CDR3 in DNA: TGTGCCAGCAGCCCCCAGGTCACCAGGGGTGATACGCAGTATTTT. V is TRBV4-2 and J is TRBJ2-3, with TRBD1 as a possible D gene (6 bases). The V and J ends lost 4 bases and 6 bases respectively, with 17 bases between them. There are 15 residues in the CDR3. CDR1 LGHNA and CDR2 YNFKEQ come from the germline V gene.

The V and J genes are TRBV19 and TRBJ1-2; no clear D gene. This CDR3 region has 15 residues. Germline V gene sequence: CDR1 LNHDA, CDR2 SQIVND (reference sequence). V was pared by 0 bases and J by 4 bases, with 12 bases between. CDR3 loop: CASSIDGAARYGYTF. Written as DNA, the CDR3 is TGTGCCAGTAGTATAGATGGAGCTGCGCGCTATGGCTACACCTTC.

This chain joins TRBV19 and TRBJ2-4; D is tentatively TRBD1 or TRBD2 (6 bases each). In germline, CDR1 is LNHDA, CDR2 SQIVND (reference sequence). This CDR3 contains 15 residues. With 3 bases removed from V and 1 base from J, the gap between germline ends came to 10 bases. The DNA of the CDR3 is TGTGCCAGTAGTATGGAGGGGGTGGCCAAAAACATTCAGTACTTC. Protein: CASSMEGVAKNIQYF.

This clone was recorded once. The chain recombines TRBV28 with TRBJ1-5; 7 nucleotides agree with TRBD1. V lost 9 bases and J lost 3; bases outside the gene matches: 11. Germline CDR1 MDHEN, CDR2 SYDVKM. The CDR3 sequence is 15 residues long. This chain's CDR3 is CASNDRVLSNQPQHF. The DNA for the CDR3 is TGTGCCAGTAACGACAGGGTGCTCTCCAATCAGCCCCAGCATTTT.

The rearrangement links TRBV9 to TRBJ1-5; D perhaps matches TRBD1 (5 bases). The germline gives CDR1 SGDLS, CDR2 YYNGEE. Trimming took off 0 bases at V and 7 bases at J, with 11 bases between the two ends. The length of the CDR3 is 14 residues. Here the CDR3 reads CASSVGSGPQPQHF. CDR3 nucleotides: TGTGCCAGCAGCGTAGGGTCGGGGCCGCAGCCCCAGCATTTT.

The gene calls are TRBV29-1 and TRBJ2-5; the D gene is possibly TRBD1 (6 bases). The ends were cut back, 3 bases at V and 4 bases at J, with 12 bases in the middle. Germline assignment: CDR1 SQVTM and CDR2 ANQGSEA. This CDR3 comprises 13 residues. CDR3 protein: CSVDRVGAETQYF. CDR3 sequence (DNA): TGCAGCGTTGACCGAGTGGGGGCAGAGACCCAGTACTTC.

In this sample, this clone turned up once. This chain connects TRBV28 to TRBJ1-2; a weak D match, TRBD1 (6 bases). Trimming removed 8 bases at V and 2 bases at J, with 6 bases between. Germline V gene data show CDR1 as MDHEN and CDR2 as SYDVKM. The length of the CDR3 is 11 residues. CDR3 bases: TGTGCCAGCCAGGGGAACTATGGCTACACCTTC. Translating gives CASQGNYGYTF.